The T cell receptor (beta chain) under discussion was sequenced for a study of blood T cell repertoires in COVID-19. Study-level information: Both acute and convalescent COVID-19 samples were obtained from the United States, Italy and Spain.

This CDR3 is built from 15 residues. V dropped 4 bases and J dropped 7 bases, with 14 bases sitting between them. CDR1 and CDR2 from the germline V gene are MNHEY and SVGAGI. Sequenced by immunoSEQ multiplex PCR; TCRdb stores in-frame clones only, minus some. Altogether around 56,000 clones are present, 89% being singletons, with the ten largest covering roughly 20%. This TCR came from a human donor in a cohort sampled during active COVID-19. The material sequenced was peripheral blood. V gene TRBV6-5 combines with J gene TRBJ1-6; D possibly corresponds to TRBD1 (6 bases). This chain's CDR3 is CASSSQGQENSPLHF. CDR3 bases: TGTGCCAGCAGTTCACAGGGACAAGAGAATTCACCCCTCCACTTT.